These 16 T cell receptor beta chains originate from one sample sequenced in a study of naive and memory T cell subsets. Study results and caveats: A few larger clonotypes appeared in naive repertoires, especially CD8, possibly memory cells re-expressing CD45RA.

These receptors' targets are unknown. Two oligonucleotides, mixed equimolar, formed the beta constant-region primer covering TRBC1 and TRBC2. Nested alpha and beta constant-region primers with the SP2 primer drove four PCR rounds on ligated cDNA. TCRdb analysed the UMI-ligation and nested PCR reads with MiXCR anew, one entry per CDR3 protein. The sample yields more than 95,000 distinct CDR3 sequences, 13% to 15% seen once. Material: naive CD8+ T cells from blood. These TCRs come from a human donor in good health.

This chain joins TRBV29-1 and TRBJ2-2, with D possibly TRBD2 on 6 matching bases. Germline loops: CDR1 SQVTM, CDR2 ANQGSEA. CDR3 length: 16 residues. V was cut by 1 base and J by 2 bases, with 14 bases left in between. CDR3: CSVEGWRGVNTGELFF. The CDR3 bases are TGCAGCGTTGAAGGTTGGCGGGGAGTAAACACCGGGGAGCTGTTTTTT.

This chain links TRBV7-6 with TRBJ2-1, with D possibly TRBD1 on 5 matching bases. The ends were cut back, 0 bases at V and 2 bases at J, with 26 bases in the middle. The CDR3 loop spans 21 amino acids. The germline gives CDR1 SGHVS, CDR2 FNYEAQ. Here the CDR3 DNA reads TGTGCCAGCAGCTTAGCAATTATTCGGGTTAGCTCCCAGGGTACCTACAATGAGCAGTTCTTC. It yields the protein CASSLAIIRVSSQGTYNEQFF.

This chain joins TRBV7-2 and TRBJ2-7; possibly TRBD2 for D (6 bases). Trimming removed 5 bases from V and 4 bases from J, with 15 bases in between. This CDR3 contains 14 residues. Germline V lookup: CDR1 SGHTA, CDR2 FQGNSA. CDR3 nucleotides: TGTGCCAGCAGCCCCCGACTAGTTGGGTACGAGCAGTACTTC. This translates into CASSPRLVGYEQYF.

This clonotype was recorded at least ten times. The CDR3 DNA reads as TGTGCCAGCAGCCAAGAGGAGGCGGGCTCCGACTACGAGCAGTACTTC. Encoded protein: CASSQEEAGSDYEQYF. This rearrangement joins TRBV4-2 to TRBJ2-7; tentatively, D is TRBD2 (5 bases). Germline assignment: CDR1 LGHNA and CDR2 YNFKEQ. This CDR3 is 16 amino acids long. Trimming left V 0 bases short and J 3 bases short, with 15 bases between.

There are many counts of this clonotype. The V call is TRBV7-8, the J call TRBJ2-1; 8 bases match TRBD2. The V and J ends lost 0 bases and 10 bases, in that order; junction bases with no gene match: 17. The CDR3 runs to 18 residues. Germline assignment: CDR1 SGHVS and CDR2 FQNEAQ. The chain's CDR3 is CASSLAPVTSAGETEQFF. The CDR3 DNA is TGTGCCAGCAGCTTAGCGCCTGTGACTAGCGCGGGAGAGACGGAGCAGTTCTTC.

There are many counts of this clonotype. The rearrangement links TRBV29-1 to TRBJ1-5, with 11 bases matching TRBD1. V trimming: 7 bases; J trimming: 5 bases; junction bases outside the gene matches: 7. This CDR3 spans 14 amino acids. Germline V gene sequence: CDR1 SQVTM, CDR2 ANQGSEA. The chain's CDR3 is CSAWTGGLDQPQHF. The DNA for the CDR3 is TGCAGCGCCTGGACAGGGGGCTTAGATCAGCCCCAGCATTTT.

This clonotype turned up a few times. The chain combines TRBV10-2 with TRBJ2-3; D is unclear. This CDR3 is built from 12 residues. Germline CDR1 is WSHSY and CDR2 is SAAADI. V dropped 6 bases and J dropped 6 bases, with 10 bases sitting between them. DNA of the CDR3: TGCGCCAGCAGAAACAAGCCGGATACGCAGTATTTT. It translates to CASRNKPDTQYF.

The table lists this clonotype with many counts. The chain is built from TRBV27 and TRBJ2-5; D could derive from TRBD1 or TRBD2 (5 bases each). Looked up from germline, CDR1 is MNHEY and CDR2 is SMNVEV (reference sequence). Trimming took off 3 bases at V and 2 bases at J, with 13 bases between the two ends. The CDR3 is 15 amino acids. The CDR3 reads CASSFVGARQETQYF. Here the CDR3 DNA reads TGTGCCAGCAGTTTTGTCGGGGCAAGGCAAGAGACCCAGTACTTC.

J is TRBJ2-6 and V is TRBV2; D not resolved. With 1 base removed from V and 0 bases from J, the gap between germline ends came to 7 bases. Germline assignment: CDR1 SNHLY and CDR2 FYNNEI. CDR3 length: 16 amino acids. CDR3 residues: CASSEDSTSGANVLTF. Written as DNA, the CDR3 is TGTGCCAGCAGTGAAGACAGTACCTCTGGGGCCAACGTCCTGACTTTC.

On this clonotype itself: The junction does not match germline at one end; this may be a read error. The CDR3 spells CVTSRDRGYNEQFF. The CDR3, as DNA: TGTGTCACCAGTCGGGACAGGGGCTACAATGAGCAGTTCTTC. The genes are TRBV24-1 and TRBJ2-1; TRBD1 matches 10 bases. In germline, CDR1 is KGHDR, CDR2 SFDVKD. This CDR3 region has 14 residues.

V gene TRBV7-9 combines with J gene TRBJ2-7; D might be TRBD2 (6 bases). The CDR3 consists of 13 residues. V was cut by 5 bases and J by 7 bases, with 15 bases left in between. Germline V CDR1 and CDR2: SEHNR, FQNEAQ (reference sequence). Here the CDR3 DNA reads TGTGCCAGCAGCCCGTACGTCGCGGGGGAGCAGTACTTC. Encoded protein: CASSPYVAGEQYF.

A few counts support this clonotype. The CDR3 reads CAVGGITGELFF. CDR3 bases: TGTGCCGTCGGGGGGATCACCGGGGAGCTGTTTTTT. The J gene is TRBJ2-2, the V gene TRBV28; 7 nucleotides agree with TRBD2. V dropped 11 bases and J dropped 4; count of bases not matched to a gene: 4. The germline V gene encodes CDR1 MDHEN and CDR2 SYDVKM. The CDR3 sequence is 12 residues long.

The chain is built from TRBV2 and TRBJ2-5; tentative D call: TRBD2 (7 bases). Trimming removed 6 bases from V and 4 bases from J, with 21 bases in between. In germline, CDR1 is SNHLY, CDR2 FYNNEI. This CDR3 region has 16 residues. The CDR3 region has the DNA TGTGCCAGCAGACCTAATGGGGGGGCGAATCCAGAGACCCAGTACTTC. It translates to CASRPNGGANPETQYF.

Notes on this clonotype: This may be a read error, as it is one base from a much larger clone. This chain links TRBV15 with TRBJ2-1; 11 positions agree with TRBD2. Trimming took 5 bases from V and 5 from J; bases not matched to a gene: 5. Germline CDR1 and CDR2: LNHNV and YYDKDF (reference sequence). The CDR3 is 15 amino acids. The CDR3 sequence is CATSPLAGGDNEQFF. The CDR3, as DNA: TGTGCCACCAGCCCTCTAGCGGGAGGAGACAATGAGCAGTTCTTC.

The V and J genes are TRBV6-1 and TRBJ2-1; D gene unclear. The ends were cut back, 3 bases at V and 2 bases at J, with 2 bases in the middle. CDR1 is MNHNS and CDR2 is SASEGT in the germline V gene. The CDR3 is 12 residues long. For the CDR3, the DNA is TGTGCCAGCAGTGACACCTACAATGAGCAGTTCTTC. Residues: CASSDTYNEQFF.

This clonotype was observed at least ten times. The rearrangement uses TRBV19 and TRBJ2-2; D possibly corresponds to TRBD1 (5 bases). In germline, CDR1 is LNHDA, CDR2 SQIVND (reference sequence). The ends were cut back, 3 bases at V and 4 bases at J, with 12 bases in the middle. This CDR3 is built from 15 residues. CDR3 DNA sequence: TGTGCCAGTAGTATGTCGTCAGGGTCCACCGGGGAGCTGTTTTTT. This codes for CASSMSSGSTGELFF.